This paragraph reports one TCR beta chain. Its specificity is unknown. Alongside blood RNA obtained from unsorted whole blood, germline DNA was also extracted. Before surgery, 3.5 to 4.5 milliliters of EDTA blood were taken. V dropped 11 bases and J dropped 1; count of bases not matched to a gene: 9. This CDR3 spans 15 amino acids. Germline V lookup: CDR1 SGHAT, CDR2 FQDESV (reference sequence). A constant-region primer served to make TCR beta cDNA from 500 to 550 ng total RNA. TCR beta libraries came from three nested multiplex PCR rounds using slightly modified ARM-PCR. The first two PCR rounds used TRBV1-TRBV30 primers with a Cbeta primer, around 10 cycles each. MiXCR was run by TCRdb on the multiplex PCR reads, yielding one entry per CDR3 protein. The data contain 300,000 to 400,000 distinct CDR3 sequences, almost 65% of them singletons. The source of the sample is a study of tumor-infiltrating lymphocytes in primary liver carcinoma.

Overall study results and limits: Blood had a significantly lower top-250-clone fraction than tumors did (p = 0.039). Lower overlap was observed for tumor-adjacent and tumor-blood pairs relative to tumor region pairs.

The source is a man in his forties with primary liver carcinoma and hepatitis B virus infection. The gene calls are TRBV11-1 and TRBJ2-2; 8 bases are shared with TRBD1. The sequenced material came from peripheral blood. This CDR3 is CAGSPGQGNTGELFF. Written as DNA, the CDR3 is TGTGCCGGTAGCCCCGGACAGGGGAACACCGGGGAGCTGTTTTTT.